This TCR beta chain is from a study of control samples from healthy donors and cancer patients. The CDR3 is 14 amino acids. J gave up 7 bases and V 8 bases, and 7 bases lay outside the gene matches. CDR1 and CDR2 from the germline V gene are SGHTA and FQGTGA. Profiling relied on immunoSEQ multiplex PCR, and the TCRdb table lists in-frame clones only, not all of them. The sample lists roughly 100,000 clones; about 80% were seen once. This sequence joins TRBV7-3 and TRBJ1-6, with 8 nucleotides matching TRBD1. This TCR was sampled from a woman aged 50 to 60 in good health. Sequences were obtained from blood. CDR3 loop: CASAQGAANSPLHF. As DNA, the CDR3 is TGTGCCAGCGCCCAGGGGGCCGCGAATTCACCCCTCCACTTT.